This T cell receptor (beta chain) was sequenced during a study of blood T cell repertoires in COVID-19. As for the study in general: Nucleic acid was either cDNA or gDNA, and it came from T cells, B-cell-depleted T cells, or PBMCs.

V was pared by 10 bases and J by 0 bases, with 5 bases of the junction left unmatched. The germline V gene has CDR1 ENHRY and CDR2 SYGVKD. The CDR3 totals 13 residues. Measured with immunoSEQ multiplex PCR; TCRdb has only the in-frame clones, and not every one. The repertoire holds about 120,000 clones, with 82% as singletons. The material sequenced was peripheral blood. This sequence originates from a man between 65 and 80 years old with acute or convalescent COVID-19. This chain links TRBV10-3 with TRBJ1-2, with 7 nucleotides matching TRBD1. The CDR3 DNA reads as TGTGCCAGCCAGGGGACAGCTAACTATGGCTACACCTTC. Translating gives CASQGTANYGYTF.